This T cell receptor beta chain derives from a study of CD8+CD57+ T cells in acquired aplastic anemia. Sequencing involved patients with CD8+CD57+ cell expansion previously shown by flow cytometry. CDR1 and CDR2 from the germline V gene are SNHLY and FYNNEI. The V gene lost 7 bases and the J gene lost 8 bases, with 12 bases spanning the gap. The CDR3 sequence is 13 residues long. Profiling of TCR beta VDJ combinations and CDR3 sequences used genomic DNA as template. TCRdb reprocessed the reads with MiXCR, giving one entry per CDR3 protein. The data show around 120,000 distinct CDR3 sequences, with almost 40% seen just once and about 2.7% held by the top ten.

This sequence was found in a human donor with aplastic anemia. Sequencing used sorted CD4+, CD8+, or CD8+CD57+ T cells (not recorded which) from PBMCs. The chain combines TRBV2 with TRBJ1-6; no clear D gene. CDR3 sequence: CASKIGGDSPLHF. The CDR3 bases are TGTGCCAGCAAGATTGGTGGGGATTCACCCCTCCACTTT.